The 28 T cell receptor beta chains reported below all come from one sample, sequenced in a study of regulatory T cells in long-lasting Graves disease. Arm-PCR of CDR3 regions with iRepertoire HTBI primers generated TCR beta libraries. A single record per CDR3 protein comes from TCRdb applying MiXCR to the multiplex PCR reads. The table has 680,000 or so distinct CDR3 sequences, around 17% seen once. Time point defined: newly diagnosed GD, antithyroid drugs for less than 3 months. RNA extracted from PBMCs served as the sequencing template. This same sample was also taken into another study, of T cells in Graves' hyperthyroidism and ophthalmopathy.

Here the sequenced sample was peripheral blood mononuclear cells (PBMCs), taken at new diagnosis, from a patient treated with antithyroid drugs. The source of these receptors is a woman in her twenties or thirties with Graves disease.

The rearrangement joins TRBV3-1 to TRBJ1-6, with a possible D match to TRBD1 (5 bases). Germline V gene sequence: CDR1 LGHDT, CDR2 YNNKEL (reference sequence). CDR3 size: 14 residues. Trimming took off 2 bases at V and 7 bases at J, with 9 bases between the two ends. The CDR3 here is CASSQQGLNSPLHF. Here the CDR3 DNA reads TGTGCCAGCAGCCAACAGGGACTCAATTCACCCCTCCACTTT.

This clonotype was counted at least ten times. The CDR3: CASSLGSRGAGRYEQYF. Here the CDR3 DNA reads TGTGCCAGCAGTTTGGGAAGTAGGGGAGCGGGACGCTACGAGCAGTACTTC. This sequence joins TRBV28 and TRBJ2-7; 7 bases match TRBD2. Germline V CDR1 and CDR2: MDHEN, SYDVKM. V trimming: 3 bases; J trimming: 3 bases; junction bases outside the gene matches: 14. The CDR3 length is 17 residues.

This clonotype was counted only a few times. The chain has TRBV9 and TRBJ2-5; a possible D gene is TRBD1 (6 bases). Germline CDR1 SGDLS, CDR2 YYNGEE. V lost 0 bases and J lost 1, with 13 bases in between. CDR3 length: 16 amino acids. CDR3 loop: CASSVASGAGQETQYF. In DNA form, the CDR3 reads TGTGCCAGCAGCGTAGCTTCAGGGGCAGGCCAAGAGACCCAGTACTTC.

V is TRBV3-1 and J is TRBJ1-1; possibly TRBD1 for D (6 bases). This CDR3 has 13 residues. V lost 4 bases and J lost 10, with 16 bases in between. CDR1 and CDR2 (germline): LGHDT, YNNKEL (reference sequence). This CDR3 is CASSPGEVSVAFF. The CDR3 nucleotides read TGTGCCAGCAGCCCAGGGGAGGTTAGTGTAGCTTTCTTT.

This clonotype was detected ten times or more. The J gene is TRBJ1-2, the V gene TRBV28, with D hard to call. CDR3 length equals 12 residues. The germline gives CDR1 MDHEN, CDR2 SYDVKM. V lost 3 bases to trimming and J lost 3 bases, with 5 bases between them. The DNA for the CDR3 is TGTGCCAGCAGTTTTAGCGACTATGGCTACACCTTC. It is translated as CASSFSDYGYTF.

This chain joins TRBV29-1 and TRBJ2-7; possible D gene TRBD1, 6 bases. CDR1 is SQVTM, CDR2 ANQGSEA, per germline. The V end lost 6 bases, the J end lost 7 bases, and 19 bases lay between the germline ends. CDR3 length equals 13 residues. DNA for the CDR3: TGCAGCGTCAACAGGGACGCCCCGGGGGAGCAGTACTTC. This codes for CSVNRDAPGEQYF.

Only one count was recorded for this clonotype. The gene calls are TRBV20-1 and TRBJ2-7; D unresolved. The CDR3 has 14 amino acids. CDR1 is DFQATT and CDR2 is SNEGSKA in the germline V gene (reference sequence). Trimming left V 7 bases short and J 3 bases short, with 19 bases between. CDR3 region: CSGKLWGSNYEQYF. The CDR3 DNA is TGCAGTGGGAAACTTTGGGGTTCTAACTACGAGCAGTACTTC.

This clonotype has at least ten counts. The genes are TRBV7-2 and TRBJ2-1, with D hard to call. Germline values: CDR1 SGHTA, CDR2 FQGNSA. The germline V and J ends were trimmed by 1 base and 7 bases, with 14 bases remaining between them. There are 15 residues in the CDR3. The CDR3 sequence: CASSLVVNLGNEQFF. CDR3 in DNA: TGTGCCAGCAGCTTAGTGGTCAACCTTGGGAATGAGCAGTTCTTC.

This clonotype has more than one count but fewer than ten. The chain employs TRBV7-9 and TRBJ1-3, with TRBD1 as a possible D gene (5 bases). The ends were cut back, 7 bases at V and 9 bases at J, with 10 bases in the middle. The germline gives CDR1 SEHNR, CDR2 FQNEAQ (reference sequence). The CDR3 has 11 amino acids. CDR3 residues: CASTPGGTIYF. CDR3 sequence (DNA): TGTGCCAGCACCCCCGGGGGCACCATATATTTT.

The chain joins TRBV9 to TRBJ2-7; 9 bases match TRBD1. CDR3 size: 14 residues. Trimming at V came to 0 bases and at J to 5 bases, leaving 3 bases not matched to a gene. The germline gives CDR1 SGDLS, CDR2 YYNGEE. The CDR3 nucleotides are TGTGCCAGCAGCGTAGGGACAGGGGATAACGAGCAGTACTTC. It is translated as CASSVGTGDNEQYF.

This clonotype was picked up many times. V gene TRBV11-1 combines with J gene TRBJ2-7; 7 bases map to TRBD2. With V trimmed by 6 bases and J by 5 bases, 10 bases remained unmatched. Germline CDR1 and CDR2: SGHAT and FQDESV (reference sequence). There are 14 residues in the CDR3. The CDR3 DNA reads TGTGCCAGCAGAGGGCCTGCGGGAGTGGACGAGCAGTACTTC. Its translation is CASRGPAGVDEQYF.

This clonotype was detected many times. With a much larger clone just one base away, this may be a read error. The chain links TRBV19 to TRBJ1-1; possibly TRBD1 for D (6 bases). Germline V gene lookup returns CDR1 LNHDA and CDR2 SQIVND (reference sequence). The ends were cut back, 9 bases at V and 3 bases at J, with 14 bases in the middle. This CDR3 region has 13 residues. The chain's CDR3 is CASSLYRDTEAFF. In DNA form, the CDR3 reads TGTGCCAGCAGCTTATACAGGGACACTGAAGCTTTCTTT.

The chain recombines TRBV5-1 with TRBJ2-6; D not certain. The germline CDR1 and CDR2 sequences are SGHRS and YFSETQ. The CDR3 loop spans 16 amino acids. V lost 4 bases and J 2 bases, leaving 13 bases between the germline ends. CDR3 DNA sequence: TGCGCCAGCAGCCCTCCCAGTGGGGCTGGGGCCAACGTCCTGACTTTC. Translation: CASSPPSGAGANVLTF.

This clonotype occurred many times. CDR3 nucleotide sequence: TGTGCCAGCAGTGACCGTTACAGTAGCAATCAGCCCCAGCATTTT. Translating it yields CASSDRYSSNQPQHF. This chain joins TRBV6-1 and TRBJ1-5; no firm D call. The CDR3 length is 15 residues. V was cut by 3 bases and J by 0 bases, with 9 bases left in between. The germline V gene encodes CDR1 MNHNS and CDR2 SASEGT.

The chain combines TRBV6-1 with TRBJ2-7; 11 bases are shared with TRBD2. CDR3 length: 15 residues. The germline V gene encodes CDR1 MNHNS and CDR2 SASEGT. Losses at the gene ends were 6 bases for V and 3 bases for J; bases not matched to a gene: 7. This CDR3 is CASRLTSGSSYEQYF. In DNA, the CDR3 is TGTGCCAGCAGGCTTACTAGCGGGAGTAGCTACGAGCAGTACTTC.

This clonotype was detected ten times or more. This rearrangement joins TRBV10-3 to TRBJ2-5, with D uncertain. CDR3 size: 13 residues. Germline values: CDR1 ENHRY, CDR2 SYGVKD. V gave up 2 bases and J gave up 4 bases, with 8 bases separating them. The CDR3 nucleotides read TGTGCCATCAGTGAGGGCGTGGGAGAGACCCAGTACTTC. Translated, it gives CAISEGVGETQYF.

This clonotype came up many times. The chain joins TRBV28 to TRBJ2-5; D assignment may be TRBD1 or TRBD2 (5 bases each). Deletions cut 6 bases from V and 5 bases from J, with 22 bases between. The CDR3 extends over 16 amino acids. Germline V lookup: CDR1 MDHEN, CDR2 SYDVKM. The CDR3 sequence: CASSSGAGTFGETQYF. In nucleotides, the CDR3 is TGTGCCAGCAGCTCCGGGGCAGGTACCTTTGGGGAGACCCAGTACTTC.

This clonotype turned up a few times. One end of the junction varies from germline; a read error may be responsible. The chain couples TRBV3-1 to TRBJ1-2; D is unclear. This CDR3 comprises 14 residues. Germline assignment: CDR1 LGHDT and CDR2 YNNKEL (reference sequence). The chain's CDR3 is CASSQAGNYYGHTF. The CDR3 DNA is TGTGCCAGCAGCCAAGCCGGGAACTACTATGGCCACACCTTC.

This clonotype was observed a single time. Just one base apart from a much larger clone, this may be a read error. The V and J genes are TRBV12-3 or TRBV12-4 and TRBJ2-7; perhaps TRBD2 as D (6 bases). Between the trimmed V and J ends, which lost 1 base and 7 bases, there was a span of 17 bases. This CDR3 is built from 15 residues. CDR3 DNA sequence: TGTGCCAGCAGTTTAGTGGGAGGCGGGTACAATGAGCAGTACTTC. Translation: CASSLVGGGYNEQYF.

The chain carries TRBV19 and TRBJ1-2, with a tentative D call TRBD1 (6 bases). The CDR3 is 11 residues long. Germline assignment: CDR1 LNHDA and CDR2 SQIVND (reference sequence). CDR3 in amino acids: CAAGANYGYTF. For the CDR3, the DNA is TGTGCGGCAGGGGCTAACTATGGCTACACCTTC.

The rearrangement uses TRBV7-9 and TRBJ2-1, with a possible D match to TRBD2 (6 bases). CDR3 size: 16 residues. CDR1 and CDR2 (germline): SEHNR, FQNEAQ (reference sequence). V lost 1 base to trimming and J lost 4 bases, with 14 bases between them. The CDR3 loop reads CASSLGRGSMYNEQFF. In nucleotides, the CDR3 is TGTGCCAGCAGCTTAGGCCGGGGGTCAATGTACAATGAGCAGTTCTTC.

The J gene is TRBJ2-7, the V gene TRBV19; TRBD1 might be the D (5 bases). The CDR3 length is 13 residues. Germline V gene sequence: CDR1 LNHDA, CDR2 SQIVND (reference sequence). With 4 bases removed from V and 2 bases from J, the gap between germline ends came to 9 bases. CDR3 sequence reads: CASSRDSTYEQYF. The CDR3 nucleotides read TGTGCCAGTAGTAGAGACAGTACCTACGAGCAGTACTTC.

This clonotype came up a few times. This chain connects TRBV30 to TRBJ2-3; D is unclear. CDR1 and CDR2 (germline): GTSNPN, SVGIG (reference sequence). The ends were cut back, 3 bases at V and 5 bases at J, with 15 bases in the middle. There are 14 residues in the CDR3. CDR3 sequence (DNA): TGTGCCTGGAGGCCCCCCCGAAAAAGAGATACGCAGTATTTT. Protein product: CAWRPPRKRDTQYF.

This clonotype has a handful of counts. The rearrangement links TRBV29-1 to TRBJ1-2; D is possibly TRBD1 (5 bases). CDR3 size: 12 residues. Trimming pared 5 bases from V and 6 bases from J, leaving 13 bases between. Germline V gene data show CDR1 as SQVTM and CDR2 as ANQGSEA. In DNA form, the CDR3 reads TGCAGCGTTCAGATGGGGGGTCATGGCTACACCTTC. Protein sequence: CSVQMGGHGYTF. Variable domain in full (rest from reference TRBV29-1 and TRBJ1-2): SAVISQKPSRDICQRGTSLTIQCQVDSQVTMMFWYRQQPGQSLTLIATANQGSEATYESGFVIDKFPISRPNLTFSTLTVSNMSPEDSSIYLCSVQMGGHGYTFGSGTRLTVV.

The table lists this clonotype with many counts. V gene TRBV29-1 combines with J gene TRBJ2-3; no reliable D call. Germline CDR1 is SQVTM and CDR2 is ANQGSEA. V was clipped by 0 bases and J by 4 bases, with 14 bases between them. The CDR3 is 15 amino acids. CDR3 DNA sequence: TGCAGCGTTGAAGATCTCTACAGTAAGGCAGATACGCAGTATTTT. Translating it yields CSVEDLYSKADTQYF.

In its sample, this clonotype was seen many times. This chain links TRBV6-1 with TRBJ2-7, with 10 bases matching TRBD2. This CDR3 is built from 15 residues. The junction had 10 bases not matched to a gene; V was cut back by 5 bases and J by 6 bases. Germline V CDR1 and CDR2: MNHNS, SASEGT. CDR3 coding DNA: TGTGCCAGCAGTCCGACCCTAGCGGGAGAGAGCGAGCAGTACTTC. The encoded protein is CASSPTLAGESEQYF.

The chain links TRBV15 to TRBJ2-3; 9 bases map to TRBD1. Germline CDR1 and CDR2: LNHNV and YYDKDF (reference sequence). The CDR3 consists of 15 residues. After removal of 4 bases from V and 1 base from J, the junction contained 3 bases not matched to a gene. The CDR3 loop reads CATSKQGAGTDTQYF. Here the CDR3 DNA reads TGTGCCACCAGCAAACAGGGGGCCGGCACAGATACGCAGTATTTT.

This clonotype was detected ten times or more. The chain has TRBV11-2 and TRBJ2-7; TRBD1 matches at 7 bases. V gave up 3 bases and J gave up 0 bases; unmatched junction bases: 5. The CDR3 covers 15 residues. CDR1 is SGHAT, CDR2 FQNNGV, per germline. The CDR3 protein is CASSFTGDSSYEQYF. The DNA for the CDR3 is TGTGCCAGCAGCTTTACAGGGGACAGCTCCTACGAGCAGTACTTC. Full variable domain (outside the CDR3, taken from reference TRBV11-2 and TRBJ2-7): EAGVAQSPRYKIIEKRQSVAFWCNPISGHATLYWYQQILGQGPKLLIQFQNNGVVDDSQLPKDRFSAERLKGVDSTLKIQPAKLEDSAVYLCASSFTGDSSYEQYFGPGTRLTVT.